The rows below give T cell receptor beta chains drawn from one sample of a study of CD8 T cells in Susac syndrome. One entry per CDR3 protein, called by TCRdb with MiXCR from the immunoSEQ multiplex PCR reads. This table has hundreds of thousands of distinct CDR3 sequences, 70% to 90% appearing once. Sequencing was carried out using CD8+ T cells from PBMCs. The receptors come from a human donor with multiple sclerosis. Both conserved end residues are part of each CDR3. The D gene is left open where the match is weak. The listing skips clone size in some rows; elsewhere it reads once, few, many or a size class.

- | TRBJ1-1 | TRBV21-1 | - | CASSEGEASPLYTEAFF | TGTGCCAGCAGCGAAGGGGAGGCTTCCCCTCTATACACTGAAGCTTTCTTT
- | TRBJ2-6 | TRBV13 | TRBD1 | CASTPRGSFANVLTF | TGTGCCAGCACCCCCAGGGGGTCCTTCGCCAACGTCCTGACTTTC
few | TRBJ1-1 | TRBV27 | TRBD1 | CASSLPGQENTEAFF | TGTGCCAGCAGTTTACCGGGACAGGAGAACACTGAAGCTTTCTTT
few | TRBJ2-7 | TRBV5-4 | TRBD2 | CASSFGTSKREQYF | TGTGCCAGCAGCTTTGGGACTAGCAAGCGCGAGCAGTACTTC
- | TRBJ2-1 | TRBV5-1 | - | CASSLVVLRTYNEQFF | TGCGCCAGCAGCTTGGTAGTGCTAAGGACCTACAATGAGCAGTTCTTC
- | TRBJ2-7 | TRBV20-1 | TRBD1 | CSRQGESGEQYF | TGCAGTAGACAGGGCGAGTCCGGCGAGCAGTACTTC
few | TRBJ2-7 | TRBV28 | TRBD1 | CASIGTGYYEQYF | TGTGCCAGCATTGGGACAGGGTACTACGAGCAGTACTTC
once | TRBJ2-1 | TRBV4-3 | - | CASSQDRAQGYNEQFF | TGCGCCAGCAGCCAAGATCGGGCACAGGGATACAATGAGCAGTTCTTC
- | TRBJ2-1 | TRBV24-1 | - | CATSDRSSYNEQFF | TGTGCCACCAGTGACCGCTCTAGCTACAATGAGCAGTTCTTC
- | TRBJ2-5 | TRBV7-2 | - | CASSLMLSVGYGGGGETQYF | TGTGCCAGCAGCTTAATGCTCAGCGTCGGGTATGGGGGAGGAGGAGAGACCCAGTACTTC
once | TRBJ2-1 | TRBV6-5 | - | CASSYGDPLHNEQFF | TGTGCCAGCAGTTACGGGGACCCACTCCACAATGAGCAGTTCTTC
- | TRBJ2-3 | TRBV19 | - | CASPMDTQYF | TGTGCCAGTCCTATGGATACGCAGTATTTT
- | TRBJ2-3 | TRBV20-1 | - | CSALRGSGGFTDTQYF | TGCAGTGCCCTTCGGGGTAGCGGAGGCTTCACAGATACGCAGTATTTT
- | TRBJ2-7 | TRBV6-2/TRBV6-3 | - | CASSYSTRDEQYF | TGTGCCAGCAGTTACTCGACCAGGGACGAGCAGTACTTC
few | TRBJ2-7 | TRBV27 | - | CASSPVNTLYEQYF | TGTGCCAGCAGCCCCGTAAATACCCTCTACGAGCAGTACTTC
- | TRBJ2-7 | TRBV6-6 | - | CASSTGQLYEQYF | TGTGCCAGCAGTACAGGGCAGCTTTACGAGCAGTACTTC
- | TRBJ2-5 | TRBV3-1 | TRBD2 | CASSQELAGGQETQYF | TGTGCCAGCAGCCAAGAATTAGCGGGAGGCCAAGAGACCCAGTACTTC
- | TRBJ2-6 | TRBV28 | TRBD1 | CASSPGQSPTGANVLTF | TGTGCCAGCAGTCCGGGACAGTCTCCCACTGGGGCCAACGTCCTGACTTTC
few | TRBJ1-3 | TRBV4-2 | - | CASSREEEAWAGGNTIYF | TGTGCCAGCAGCCGAGAAGAGGAAGCCTGGGCAGGTGGAAACACCATATATTTT
- | TRBJ2-7 | TRBV11-2 | - | CASSLPCCSYEQYF | TGTGCCAGCAGCTTGCCCTGCTGCTCCTACGAGCAGTACTTC
- | TRBJ2-3 | TRBV5-6 | - | CASSFTGDTQYF | TGTGCCAGCAGCTTTACTGGAGATACGCAGTATTTT
- | TRBJ1-5 | TRBV5-1 | - | CASSLDGGSGQPQHF | TGCGCCAGCAGCTTGGATGGGGGATCAGGTCAGCCCCAGCATTTT
few | TRBJ2-7 | TRBV4-1 | - | CASSEAISYEQYF | TGCGCCAGCAGCGAGGCCATCTCCTACGAGCAGTACTTC
- | TRBJ2-7 | TRBV6-4 | - | CASSDRGIAFYYEQYF | TGTGCCAGCAGTGACCGGGGTATAGCCTTTTACTACGAGCAGTACTTC
- | TRBJ1-4 | TRBV7-2 | TRBD1 | CASSNPYTTGAGEKLFF | TGTGCCAGCAGCAACCCTTACACGACAGGGGCGGGAGAAAAACTGTTTTTT
- | TRBJ1-4 | TRBV7-8 | - | CASSPVRTNEKLFF | TGTGCCAGCAGTCCAGTGCGGACTAATGAAAAACTGTTTTTT
once | TRBJ2-7 | TRBV3-1 | TRBD2 | CASSQDEGLAVYEQYF | TGTGCCAGCAGCCAAGACGAGGGCCTAGCGGTTTACGAGCAGTACTTC
- | TRBJ1-2 | TRBV27 | TRBD1 | CASSLRQGAYYGYTF | TGTGCCAGCAGTTTAAGGCAGGGGGCATACTATGGCTACACCTTC
- | TRBJ2-7 | TRBV29-1 | TRBD1 | CSVESFGTGVHEQYF | TGCAGCGTTGAATCATTTGGGACAGGGGTCCACGAGCAGTACTTC
- | TRBJ2-1 | TRBV7-8 | TRBD2 | CASSPFSGARNEQFF | TGTGCCAGCAGCCCTTTTAGCGGGGCAAGAAATGAGCAGTTCTTC
few | TRBJ2-7 | TRBV5-4 | TRBD1 | CASSSRDRASYEQYF | TGTGCCAGCAGCTCCCGGGACAGGGCTTCCTACGAGCAGTACTTC